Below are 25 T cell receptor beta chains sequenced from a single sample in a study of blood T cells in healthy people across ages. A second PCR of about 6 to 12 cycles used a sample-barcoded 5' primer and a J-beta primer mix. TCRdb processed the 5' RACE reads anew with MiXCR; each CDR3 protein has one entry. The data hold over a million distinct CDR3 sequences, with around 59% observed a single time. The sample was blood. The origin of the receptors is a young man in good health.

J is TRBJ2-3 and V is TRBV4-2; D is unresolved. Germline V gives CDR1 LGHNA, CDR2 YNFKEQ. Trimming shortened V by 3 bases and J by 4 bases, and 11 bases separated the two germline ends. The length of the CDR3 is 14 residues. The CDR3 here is CASSQDPFPDTQYF. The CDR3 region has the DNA TGTGCCAGCAGCCAGGACCCGTTCCCAGATACGCAGTATTTT.

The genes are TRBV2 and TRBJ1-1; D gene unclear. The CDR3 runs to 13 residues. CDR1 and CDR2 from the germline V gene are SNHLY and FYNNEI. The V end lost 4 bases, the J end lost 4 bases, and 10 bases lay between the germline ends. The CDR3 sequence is CASSVSGGTEAFF. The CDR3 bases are TGTGCCAGCAGTGTTTCGGGAGGCACTGAAGCTTTCTTT.

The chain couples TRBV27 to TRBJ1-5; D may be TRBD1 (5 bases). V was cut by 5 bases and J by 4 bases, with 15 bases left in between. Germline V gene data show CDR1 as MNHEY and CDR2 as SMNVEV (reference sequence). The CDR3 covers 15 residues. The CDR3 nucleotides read TGTGCCAGCAGTCCCCAGACAGAGTCGAATCAGCCCCAGCATTTT. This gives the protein CASSPQTESNQPQHF.

CDR3 nucleotide sequence: TGCAGTGCAAGGAGGGCAAACTACAATGAGCAGTTCTTC. It encodes CSARRANYNEQFF. V gene TRBV20-1 combines with J gene TRBJ2-1; possibly TRBD2 for D (6 bases). Germline V lookup: CDR1 DFQATT, CDR2 SNEGSKA (reference sequence). The length of the CDR3 is 13 residues. Trimming pared 6 bases from V and 3 bases from J, leaving 12 bases between.

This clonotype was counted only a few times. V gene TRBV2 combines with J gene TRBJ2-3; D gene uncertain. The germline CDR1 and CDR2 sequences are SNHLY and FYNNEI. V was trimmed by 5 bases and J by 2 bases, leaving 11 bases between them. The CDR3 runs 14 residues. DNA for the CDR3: TGTGCCAGCAGTCCCGAGTGGGTCACAGATACGCAGTATTTT. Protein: CASSPEWVTDTQYF.

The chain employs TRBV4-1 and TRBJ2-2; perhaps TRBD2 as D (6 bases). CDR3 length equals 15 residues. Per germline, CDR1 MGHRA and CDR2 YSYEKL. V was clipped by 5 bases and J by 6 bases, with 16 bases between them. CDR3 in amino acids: CASSGKGLLPGELFF. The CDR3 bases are TGCGCCAGCAGCGGAAAGGGACTTCTACCCGGGGAGCTGTTTTTT.

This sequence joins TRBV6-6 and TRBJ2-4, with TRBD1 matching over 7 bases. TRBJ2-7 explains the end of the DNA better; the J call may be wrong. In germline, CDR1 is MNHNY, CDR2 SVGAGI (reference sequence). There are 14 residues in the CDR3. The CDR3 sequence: CASSYYTGAYEQYF. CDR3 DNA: TGTGCCAGCAGTTACTATACAGGGGCTTACGAGCAGTACTTC.

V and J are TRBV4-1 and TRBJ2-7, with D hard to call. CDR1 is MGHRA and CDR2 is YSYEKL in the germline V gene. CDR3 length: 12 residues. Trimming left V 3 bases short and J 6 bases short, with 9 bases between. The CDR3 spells CASSHGISEQYF. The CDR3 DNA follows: TGCGCCAGCAGCCATGGGATAAGCGAGCAGTACTTC.

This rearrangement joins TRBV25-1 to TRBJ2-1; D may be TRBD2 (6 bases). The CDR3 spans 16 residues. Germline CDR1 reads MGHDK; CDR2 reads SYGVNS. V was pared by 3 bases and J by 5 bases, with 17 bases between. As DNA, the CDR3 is TGTGCCAGCAGTGATCTGAAGGGACTTGGAAACAATGAGCAGTTCTTC. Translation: CASSDLKGLGNNEQFF.

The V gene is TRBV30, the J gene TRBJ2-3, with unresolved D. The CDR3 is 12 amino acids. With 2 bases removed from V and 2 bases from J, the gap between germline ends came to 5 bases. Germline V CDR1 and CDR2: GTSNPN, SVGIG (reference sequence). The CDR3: CAWSIYTDTQYF. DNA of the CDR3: TGTGCCTGGAGTATCTACACAGATACGCAGTATTTT.

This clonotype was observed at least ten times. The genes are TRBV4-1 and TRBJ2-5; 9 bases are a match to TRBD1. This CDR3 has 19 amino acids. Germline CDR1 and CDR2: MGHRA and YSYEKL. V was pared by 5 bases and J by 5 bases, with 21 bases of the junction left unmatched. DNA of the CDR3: TGCGCCAGCAGCTACGGACAGGGGATGAACTTGGGAGACTTGGAGACCCAGTACTTC. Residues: CASSYGQGMNLGDLETQYF.

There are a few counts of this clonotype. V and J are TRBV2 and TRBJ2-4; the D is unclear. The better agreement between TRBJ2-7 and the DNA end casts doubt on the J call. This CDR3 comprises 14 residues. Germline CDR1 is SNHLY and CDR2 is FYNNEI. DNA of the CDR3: TGTGCCAGCAGTGAAGAGGTCCTCACTTACGAGCAGTACTTC. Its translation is CASSEEVLTYEQYF.

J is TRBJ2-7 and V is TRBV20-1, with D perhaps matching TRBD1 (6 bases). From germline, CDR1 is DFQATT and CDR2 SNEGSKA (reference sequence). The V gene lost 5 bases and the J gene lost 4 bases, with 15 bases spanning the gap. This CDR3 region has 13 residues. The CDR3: CSADGQPSYEQYF. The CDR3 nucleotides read TGCAGTGCTGACGGACAGCCGAGTTACGAGCAGTACTTC.

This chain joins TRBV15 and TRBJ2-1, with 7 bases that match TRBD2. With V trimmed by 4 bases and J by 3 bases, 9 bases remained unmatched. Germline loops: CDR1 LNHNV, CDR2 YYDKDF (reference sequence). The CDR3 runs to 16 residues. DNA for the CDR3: TGTGCCACCAGCATCGGTCGCGGGGGATTCTACAATGAGCAGTTCTTC. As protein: CATSIGRGGFYNEQFF. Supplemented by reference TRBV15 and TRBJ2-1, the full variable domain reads DAMVIQNPRYQVTQFGKPVTLSCSQTLNHNVMYWYQQKSSQAPKLLFHYYDKDFNNEADTPDNFQSRRPNTSFCFLDIRSPGLGDTAMYLCATSIGRGGFYNEQFFGPGTRLTVL.

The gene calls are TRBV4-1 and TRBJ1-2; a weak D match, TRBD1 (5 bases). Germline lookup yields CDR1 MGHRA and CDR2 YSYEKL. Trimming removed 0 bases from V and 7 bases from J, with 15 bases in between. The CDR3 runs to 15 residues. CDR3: CASSQDGRVVAGYTF. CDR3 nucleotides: TGCGCCAGCAGCCAAGATGGCAGGGTTGTTGCTGGCTACACCTTC.

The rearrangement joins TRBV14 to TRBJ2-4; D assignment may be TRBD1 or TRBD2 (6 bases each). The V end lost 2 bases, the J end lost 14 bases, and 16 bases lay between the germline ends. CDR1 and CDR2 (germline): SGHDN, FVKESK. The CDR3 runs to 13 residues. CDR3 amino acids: CASSQKGGRREYF. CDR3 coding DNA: TGTGCCAGCAGCCAAAAGGGGGGCAGGAGGGAGTACTTC.

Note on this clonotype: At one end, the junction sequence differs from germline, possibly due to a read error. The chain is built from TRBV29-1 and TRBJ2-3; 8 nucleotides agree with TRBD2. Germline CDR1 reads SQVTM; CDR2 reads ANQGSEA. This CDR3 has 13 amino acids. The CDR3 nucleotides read TGCAGCGCTTGGAGCGGGAGCACGGATACGCAGTATTTT. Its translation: CSAWSGSTDTQYF.

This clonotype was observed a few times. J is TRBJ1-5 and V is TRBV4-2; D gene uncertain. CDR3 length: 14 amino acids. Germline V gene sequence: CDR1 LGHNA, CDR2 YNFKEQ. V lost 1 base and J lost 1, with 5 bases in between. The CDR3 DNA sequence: TGTGCCAGCAGCCAAGTGAGGAGCAATCAGCCCCAGCATTTT. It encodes CASSQVRSNQPQHF.

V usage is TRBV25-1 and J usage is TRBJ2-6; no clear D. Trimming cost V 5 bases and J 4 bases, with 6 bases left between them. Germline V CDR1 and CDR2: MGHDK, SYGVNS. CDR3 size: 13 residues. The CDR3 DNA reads TGTGCCAGCAGTCCGAAAGGGGCCAACGTCCTGACTTTC. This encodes CASSPKGANVLTF.

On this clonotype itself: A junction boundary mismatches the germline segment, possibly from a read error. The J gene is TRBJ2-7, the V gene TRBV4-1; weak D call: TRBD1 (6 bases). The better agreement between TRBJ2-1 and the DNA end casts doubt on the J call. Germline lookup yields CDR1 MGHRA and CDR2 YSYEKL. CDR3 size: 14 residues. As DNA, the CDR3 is TGTGCCAGCAGCCACCTAAACAGGGTCAATGAGCAGTTCTTC. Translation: CASSHLNRVNEQFF.

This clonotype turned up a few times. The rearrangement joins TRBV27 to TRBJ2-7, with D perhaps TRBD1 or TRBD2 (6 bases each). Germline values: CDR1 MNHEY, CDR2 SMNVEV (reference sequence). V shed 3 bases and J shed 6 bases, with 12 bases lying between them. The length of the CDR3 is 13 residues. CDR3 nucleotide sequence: TGTGCCAGCAGTTTTGGGGGGCAGAGCGAGCAGTACTTC. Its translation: CASSFGGQSEQYF.

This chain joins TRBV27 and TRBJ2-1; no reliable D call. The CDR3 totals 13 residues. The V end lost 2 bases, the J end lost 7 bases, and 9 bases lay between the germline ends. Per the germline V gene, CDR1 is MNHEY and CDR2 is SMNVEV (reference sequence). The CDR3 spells CASSLDPWNEQFF. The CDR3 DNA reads TGTGCCAGCAGTTTAGACCCGTGGAATGAGCAGTTCTTC.

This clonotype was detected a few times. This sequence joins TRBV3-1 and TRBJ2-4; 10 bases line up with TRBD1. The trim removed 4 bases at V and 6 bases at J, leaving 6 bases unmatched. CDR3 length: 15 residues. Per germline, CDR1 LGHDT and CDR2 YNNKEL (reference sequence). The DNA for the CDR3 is TGTGCCAGCAGCCTCCAGACAGGGGGCATAAACATTCAGTACTTC. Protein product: CASSLQTGGINIQYF.

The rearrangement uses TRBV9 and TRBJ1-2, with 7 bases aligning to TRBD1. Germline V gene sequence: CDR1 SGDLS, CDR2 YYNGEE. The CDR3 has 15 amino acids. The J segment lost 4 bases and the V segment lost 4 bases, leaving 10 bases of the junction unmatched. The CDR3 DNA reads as TGTGCCAGCAGCCCCGACCAGGGGGACGGCTATGGCTACACCTTC. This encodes CASSPDQGDGYGYTF.

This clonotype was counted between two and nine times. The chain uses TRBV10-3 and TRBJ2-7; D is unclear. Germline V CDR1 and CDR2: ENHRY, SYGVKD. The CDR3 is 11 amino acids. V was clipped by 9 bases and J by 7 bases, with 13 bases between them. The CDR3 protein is CAMGRQSEQYF. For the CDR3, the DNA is TGTGCCATGGGCAGACAATCGGAGCAGTACTTC.